Described below is a single TCR beta chain sequence and its context. This specimen belongs to a study of blood T cell repertoires in COVID-19. Study as a whole: Sites across the United States, Italy and Spain contributed samples from acute and convalescent COVID-19.

The CDR3 extends over 14 amino acids. Germline V gene sequence: CDR1 SNHLY, CDR2 FYNNEI. Trimming removed 5 bases at V and 1 base at J, with 9 bases between. Donors in Cohort 3 who had recovered were those with two negative PCRs, healthcare professional clearance, or resolution of their symptoms. The method was immunoSEQ multiplex PCR; TCRdb's version includes in-frame clones alone and lacks a portion of them. The sample records hundreds of thousands of clones, 80% to 90% being singletons. The V and J genes are TRBV2 and TRBJ1-3; possible D gene TRBD1, 5 bases. Sequences were obtained from PBMCs or T cells enriched from blood (not recorded which). This clonotype was sampled from a man aged 25 to 40 who had recovered from COVID-19. The CDR3 DNA reads TGTGCCAGCAGTTCCCAGGGATCTGGAAACACCATATATTTT. Amino acid sequence: CASSSQGSGNTIYF.